The rows below give T cell receptor beta chains drawn from one sample of a study of blood T cell repertoires in COVID-19. Here immunoSEQ multiplex PCR was the method, and the copy in TCRdb shows in-frame clones only, minus some. The sample has approximately 210,000 clones, 88% seen once. Input material: peripheral blood. Source of these receptors: a man in his 70s with acute or convalescent COVID-19. The CDR3 runs from the conserved cysteine through the conserved F or W. Fields, in order: J gene, V gene, D gene, CDR3 protein. The D gene is left open where the match is weak.

>TRBJ1-1|TRBV12-3/TRBV12-4|.
CASSFNAGTEAFF
>TRBJ2-5|TRBV29-1|.
CSAHRAAETQYF
>TRBJ1-6|TRBV3-1/TRBV3-2|TRBD1
CASSPSQGASSPLHF
>TRBJ1-1|TRBV27|TRBD1
CASSSTRGTGQGVEAFF
>TRBJ1-2|TRBV2|.
CASSESVGYGYTF
>TRBJ2-5|TRBV6-5|.
CASSRLQGGETQYF
>TRBJ2-3|TRBV10-3|.
CAIRAGPQSDTQYF
>TRBJ1-1|TRBV30|TRBD1
CAWGGTGGSSAFF
>TRBJ1-1|TRBV2|.
CASRDFPAEAFF
>TRBJ2-5|TRBV4-1|TRBD2
CASSQDPSGRMETQYF
>TRBJ2-7|TRBV27|TRBD2
CASRPWGGGFDEQYF
>TRBJ2-3|TRBV7-2|.
CASSERLGDTQYF
>TRBJ1-2|TRBV15|.
CATSSGFGRDYGYTF
>TRBJ1-6|TRBV19|.
CASSIIQAGSPLHF
>TRBJ2-7|TRBV18|.
CASSPGPYEQYF
>TRBJ1-6|TRBV27|.
CASRQGGFGNSPLHF
>TRBJ1-2|TRBV6-5|.
CASSFRDTYGYTF
>TRBJ1-3|TRBV9|.
CASSFDTLGGSGNTIYF
>TRBJ1-1|TRBV9|.
CASSVVGLNTEAFF
>TRBJ2-5|TRBV27|TRBD1
CASSLSSGGRASRQTQYF
>TRBJ1-2|TRBV19|.
CASSIERAGDYGYTF
>TRBJ1-2|TRBV3-1/TRBV3-2|.
CASSPNLGANYGYTF
>TRBJ2-1|TRBV9|TRBD2
CASSALAGGPVPYNEQFF
>TRBJ1-4|TRBV5-1|TRBD1
CASSNPGQGGEKLFF
>TRBJ2-5|TRBV3-1/TRBV3-2|.
CASSQGLQETQYF
>TRBJ2-7|TRBV5-6|TRBD1
CASSKTGVGTYEQYF
>TRBJ1-5|TRBV7-2|.
CASSPLAGDNQPQHF
>TRBJ2-7|TRBV19|TRBD2
CASTPGGPPGEQYF
>TRBJ2-7|TRBV27|TRBD1
CASSALQGMSSYEQYF
>TRBJ1-5|TRBV5-6|.
CASSIGQFSNQPQHF
>TRBJ2-7|TRBV3-1/TRBV3-2|TRBD1
CASSQAPGTAFSYEQYF
>TRBJ1-5|TRBV7-2|TRBD1
CASSLGQGYQPQHF
>TRBJ1-2|TRBV19|.
CASGTWGQSNYGYTF
>TRBJ1-5|TRBV18|.
CASSVGTGQPQHF
>TRBJ2-3|TRBV19|TRBD2
CASIGVVWMGGGRSWDTQYF
>TRBJ1-3|TRBV3-1/TRBV3-2|.
CASSPYQAGNTIYF
>TRBJ1-5|TRBV4-2|.
CASSPSTNQPQHF
>TRBJ1-2|TRBV2|.
CASSFAGASSFYGYTF
>TRBJ1-4|TRBV9|.
CASSVGRQSNEKLFF
>TRBJ1-2|TRBV19|.
CASSIPGRYSANTF